A selection of T cell receptor beta chains follows, all from one sample in a study of control samples from healthy donors and cancer patients. Assay used: immunoSEQ multiplex PCR; TCRdb lists only in-frame clones, some missing. The sample has 150,000 or so clones, approximately 93% seen once. Input material: blood. The origin of the receptors is a young man in good health. Both conserved end residues are part of each CDR3. A D gene is named only where the DNA matches it firmly. Size is stated for part of the rows, as once, few or many counts, or as a class when the clone is expanded.

size: few
V: TRBV5-1
J: TRBJ1-3
D: NA
CDR3: CASSSTAGTPGNTIYF
DNA: TGCGCCAGCAGTTCCACGGCCGGGACACCTGGAAACACCATATATTTT

size: once
V: TRBV6-2/TRBV6-3
J: TRBJ1-5
D: NA
CDR3: CASSYSADDNQPQHF
DNA: TGTGCCAGCAGTTACTCGGCGGACGACAATCAGCCCCAGCATTTT

size: NA
V: TRBV11-2
J: TRBJ1-1
D: TRBD1
CDR3: CASSGDRGFSEAFF
DNA: TGTGCCAGCAGCGGCGACAGGGGTTTCAGTGAAGCTTTCTTT

size: NA
V: TRBV5-6
J: TRBJ1-1
D: NA
CDR3: CASSLRFSYIHTEAFF
DNA: TGTGCCAGCAGCTTACGTTTTAGCTACATACACACTGAAGCTTTCTTT

size: NA
V: TRBV5-1
J: TRBJ1-3
D: TRBD1
CDR3: CASSLQGAAGNTIYF
DNA: TGCGCCAGCAGCTTACAGGGGGCAGCTGGAAACACCATATATTTT

size: NA
V: TRBV15
J: TRBJ2-2
D: NA
CDR3: CATSRDGRGIGELFF
DNA: TGTGCCACCAGCAGAGATGGACGGGGTATCGGGGAGCTGTTTTTT

size: NA
V: TRBV7-6
J: TRBJ2-5
D: NA
CDR3: CASSLTFGGLGTQYF
DNA: TGTGCCAGCAGCTTAACGTTTGGGGGGTTAGGGACCCAGTACTTC

size: NA
V: TRBV3-1/TRBV3-2
J: TRBJ2-7
D: TRBD1
CDR3: CASSQGGGIYEQYF
DNA: TGTGCCAGCAGCCAAGGAGGGGGCATCTACGAGCAGTACTTC

size: NA
V: TRBV24-1
J: TRBJ2-1
D: TRBD2
CDR3: CATSDHTSGRANEQFF
DNA: TGTGCCACCAGTGATCACACTAGCGGGAGGGCCAATGAGCAGTTCTTC

size: NA
V: TRBV9
J: TRBJ2-3
D: TRBD2
CDR3: CASANPRAGGRDTQYF
DNA: TGTGCCAGCGCGAACCCGAGAGCGGGGGGCCGAGATACGCAGTATTTT

size: NA
V: TRBV28
J: TRBJ2-5
D: NA
CDR3: CASSSPRTMQETQYF
DNA: TGTGCCAGCAGTTCTCCGAGGACTATGCAAGAGACCCAGTACTTC

size: NA
V: TRBV3-1/TRBV3-2
J: TRBJ1-4
D: TRBD1
CDR3: CASNKGQGATNEKLFF
DNA: TGTGCCAGCAACAAAGGACAGGGTGCAACTAATGAAAAACTGTTTTTT

size: NA
V: TRBV7-2
J: TRBJ1-4
D: NA
CDR3: CASSSRAESNEKLFF
DNA: TGTGCCAGCAGCTCTAGGGCGGAAAGTAATGAAAAACTGTTTTTT